This TCR beta chain was documented in a study of blood T cell repertoires in COVID-19. The method was immunoSEQ multiplex PCR; TCRdb's version includes in-frame clones alone and lacks a portion of them. The sample lists 150,000 to 200,000 clones; about 85% were seen once. V lost 6 bases and J lost 9; bases outside the gene matches: 10. The CDR3 totals 15 residues. The germline V gene has CDR1 MNHNY and CDR2 SVGAGI (reference sequence). The sequence came from a man in his 60s who had recovered from COVID-19. The chain is built from TRBV6-6 and TRBJ2-1, with TRBD1 identical over 11 bases. The sequenced sample consisted of peripheral blood. CDR3 in DNA: TGTGCCAGCAGGCCCGGGACAGGGGGTTTAGGTGAGCAGTTCTTC. Translating gives CASRPGTGGLGEQFF.